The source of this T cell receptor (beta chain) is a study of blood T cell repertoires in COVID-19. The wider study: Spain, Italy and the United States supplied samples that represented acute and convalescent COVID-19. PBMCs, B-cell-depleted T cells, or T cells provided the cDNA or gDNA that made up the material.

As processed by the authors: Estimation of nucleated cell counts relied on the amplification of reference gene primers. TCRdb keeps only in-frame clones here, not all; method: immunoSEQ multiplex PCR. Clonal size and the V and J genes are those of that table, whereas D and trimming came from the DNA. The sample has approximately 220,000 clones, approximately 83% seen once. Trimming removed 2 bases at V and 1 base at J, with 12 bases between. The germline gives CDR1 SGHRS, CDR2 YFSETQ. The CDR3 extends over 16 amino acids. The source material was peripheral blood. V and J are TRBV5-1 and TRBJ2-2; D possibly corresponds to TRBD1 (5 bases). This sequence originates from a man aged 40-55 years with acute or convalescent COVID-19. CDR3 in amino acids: CASSLTQGKNTGELFF. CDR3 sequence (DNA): TGCGCCAGCAGCTTAACCCAGGGAAAGAACACCGGGGAGCTGTTTTTT.